This TCR beta chain came from a study of blood T cell repertoires in COVID-19. Generated by immunoSEQ multiplex PCR, the TCRdb table keeps only in-frame clones and is missing some. Altogether about 150,000 clones are present, 70% to 90% being singletons, with the ten largest covering less than 3.5%. CDR1 is MRHNA and CDR2 is SNTAGT in the germline V gene. Trimming left V 6 bases short and J 5 bases short, with 9 bases between. The CDR3 length is 12 residues. The sample taken for sequencing was peripheral blood. The chain carries TRBV6-4 and TRBJ2-3, with a weak D call TRBD2 (6 bases). This TCR was sampled from a man between 65 and 79 years old with acute or convalescent COVID-19. The CDR3 protein is CASSPGGDTQYF. The CDR3 coding sequence is TGTGCCAGCAGCCCCGGGGGAGATACGCAGTATTTT.